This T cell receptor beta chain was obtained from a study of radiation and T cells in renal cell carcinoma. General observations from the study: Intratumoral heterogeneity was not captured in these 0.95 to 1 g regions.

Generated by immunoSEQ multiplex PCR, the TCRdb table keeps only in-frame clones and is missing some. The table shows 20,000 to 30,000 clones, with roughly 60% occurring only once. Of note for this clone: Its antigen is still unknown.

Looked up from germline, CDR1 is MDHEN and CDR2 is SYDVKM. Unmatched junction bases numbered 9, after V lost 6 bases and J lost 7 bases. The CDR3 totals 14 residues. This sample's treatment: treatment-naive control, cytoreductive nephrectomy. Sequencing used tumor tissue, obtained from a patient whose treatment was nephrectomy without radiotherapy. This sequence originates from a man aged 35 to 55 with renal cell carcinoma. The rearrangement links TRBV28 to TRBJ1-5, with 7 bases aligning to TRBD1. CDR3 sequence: CASSPGQVKQPQHF. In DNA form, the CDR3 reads TGTGCCAGCAGCCCAGGACAGGTTAAGCAGCCCCAGCATTTT.